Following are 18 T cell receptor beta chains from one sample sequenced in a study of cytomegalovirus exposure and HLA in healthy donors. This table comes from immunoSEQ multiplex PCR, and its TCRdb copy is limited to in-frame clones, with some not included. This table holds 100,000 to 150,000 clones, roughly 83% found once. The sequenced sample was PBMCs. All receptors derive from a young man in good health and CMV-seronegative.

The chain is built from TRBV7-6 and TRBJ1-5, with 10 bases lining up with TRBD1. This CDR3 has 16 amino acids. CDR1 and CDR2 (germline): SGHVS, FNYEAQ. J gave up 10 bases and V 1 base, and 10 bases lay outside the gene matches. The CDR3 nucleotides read TGTGCCAGCAGCTTAGGACAGGGGGCTGAATTCAGCCCCCAGCATTTT. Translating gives CASSLGQGAEFSPQHF. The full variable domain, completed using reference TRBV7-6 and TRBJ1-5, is GAGVSQSPRYKVTKRGQDVALRCDPISGHVSLYWYRQALGQGPEFLTYFNYEAQQDKSGLPNDRFSAERPEGSISTLTIQRTEQRDSAMYRCASSLGQGAEFSPQHFGDGTRLSIL.

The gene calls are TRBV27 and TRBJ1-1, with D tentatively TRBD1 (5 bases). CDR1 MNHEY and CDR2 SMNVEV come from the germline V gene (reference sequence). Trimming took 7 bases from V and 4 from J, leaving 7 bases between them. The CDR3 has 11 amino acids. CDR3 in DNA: TGTGCCAGCACCGGGGGCACTGAAGCTTTCTTT. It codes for CASTGGTEAFF.

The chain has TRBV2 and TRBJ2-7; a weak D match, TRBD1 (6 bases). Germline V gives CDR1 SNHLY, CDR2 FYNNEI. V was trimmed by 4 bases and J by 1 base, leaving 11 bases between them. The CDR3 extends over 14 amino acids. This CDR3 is CASSVDRYSYEQYF. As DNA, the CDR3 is TGTGCCAGCAGTGTCGACAGGTATTCCTACGAGCAGTACTTC.

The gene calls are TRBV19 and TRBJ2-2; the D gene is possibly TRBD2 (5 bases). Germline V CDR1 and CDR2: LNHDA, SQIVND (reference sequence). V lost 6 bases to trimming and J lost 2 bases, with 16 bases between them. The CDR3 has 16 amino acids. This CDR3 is CASSVKADYNTGELFF. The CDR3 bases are TGTGCCAGTAGCGTAAAAGCGGATTATAACACCGGGGAGCTGTTTTTT.

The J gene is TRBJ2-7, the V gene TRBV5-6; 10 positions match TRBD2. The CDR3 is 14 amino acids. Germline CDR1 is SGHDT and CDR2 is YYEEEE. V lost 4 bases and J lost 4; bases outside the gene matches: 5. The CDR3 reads CASSLSSGGYEQYF. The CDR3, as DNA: TGTGCCAGCAGCCTCTCTAGCGGGGGTTACGAGCAGTACTTC.

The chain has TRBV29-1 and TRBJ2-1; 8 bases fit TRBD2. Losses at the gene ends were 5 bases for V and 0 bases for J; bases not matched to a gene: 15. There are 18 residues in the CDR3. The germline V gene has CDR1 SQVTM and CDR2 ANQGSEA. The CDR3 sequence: CSVSLAGTITSSYNEQFF. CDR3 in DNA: TGCAGCGTTAGTCTAGCGGGCACCATTACGAGCTCCTACAATGAGCAGTTCTTC.

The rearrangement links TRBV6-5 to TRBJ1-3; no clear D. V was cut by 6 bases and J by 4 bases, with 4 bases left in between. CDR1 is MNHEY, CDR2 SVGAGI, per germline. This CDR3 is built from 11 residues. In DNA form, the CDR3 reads TGTGCCAGCAGGTCAGGAAACACCATATATTTT. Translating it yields CASRSGNTIYF.

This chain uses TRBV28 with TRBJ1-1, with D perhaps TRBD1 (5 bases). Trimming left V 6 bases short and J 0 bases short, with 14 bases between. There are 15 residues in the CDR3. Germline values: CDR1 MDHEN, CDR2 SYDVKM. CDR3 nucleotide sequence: TGTGCCAGCAGGAACGGGGGATCGGTGAACACTGAAGCTTTCTTT. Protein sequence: CASRNGGSVNTEAFF.

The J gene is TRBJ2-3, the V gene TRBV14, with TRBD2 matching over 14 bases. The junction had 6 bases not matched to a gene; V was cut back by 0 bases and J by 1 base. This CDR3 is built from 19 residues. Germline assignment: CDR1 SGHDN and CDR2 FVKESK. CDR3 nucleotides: TGTGCCAGCAGCCAAGAACGGAGACTAGCGGGAGGGGGCACAGATACGCAGTATTTT. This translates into CASSQERRLAGGGTDTQYF.

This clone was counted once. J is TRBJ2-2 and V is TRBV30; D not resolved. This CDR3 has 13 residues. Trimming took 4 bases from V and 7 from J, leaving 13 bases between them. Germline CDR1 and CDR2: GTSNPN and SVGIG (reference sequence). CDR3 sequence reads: CAWNGIIIGELFF. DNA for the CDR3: TGTGCCTGGAACGGTATCATTATCGGGGAGCTGTTTTTT.

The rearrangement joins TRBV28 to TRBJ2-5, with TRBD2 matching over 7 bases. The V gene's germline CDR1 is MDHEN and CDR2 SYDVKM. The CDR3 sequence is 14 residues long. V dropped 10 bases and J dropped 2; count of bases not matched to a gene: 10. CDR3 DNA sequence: TGTGCCACCTACTGGCGGGGGACGCAAGAGACCCAGTACTTC. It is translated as CATYWRGTQETQYF.

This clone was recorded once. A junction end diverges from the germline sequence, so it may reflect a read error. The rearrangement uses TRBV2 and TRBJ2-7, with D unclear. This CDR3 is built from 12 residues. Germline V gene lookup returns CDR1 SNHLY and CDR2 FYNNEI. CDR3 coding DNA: TGTGCCAGCAGTGATGGTGAGCCGCACCTGCACTTC. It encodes CASSDGEPHLHF.

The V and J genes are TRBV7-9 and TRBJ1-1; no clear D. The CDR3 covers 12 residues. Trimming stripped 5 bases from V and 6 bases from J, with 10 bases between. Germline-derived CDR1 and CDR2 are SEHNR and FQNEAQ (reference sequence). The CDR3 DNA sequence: TGTGCCAGCAGCCTTGCGGCAGCTGAAGCTTTCTTT. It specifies CASSLAAAEAFF.

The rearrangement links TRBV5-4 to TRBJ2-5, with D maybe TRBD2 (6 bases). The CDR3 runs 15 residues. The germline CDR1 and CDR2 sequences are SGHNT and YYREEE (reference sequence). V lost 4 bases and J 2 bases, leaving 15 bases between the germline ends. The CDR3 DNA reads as TGTGCCAGCAGCCCCCTGGCGGGGCAACAAGAGACCCAGTACTTC. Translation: CASSPLAGQQETQYF. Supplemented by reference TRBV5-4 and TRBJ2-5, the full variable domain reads ETGVTQSPTHLIKTRGQQVTLRCSSQSGHNTVSWYQQALGQGPQFIFQYYREEENGRGNFPPRFSGLQFPNYSSELNVNALELDDSALYLCASSPLAGQQETQYFGPGTRLLVL.

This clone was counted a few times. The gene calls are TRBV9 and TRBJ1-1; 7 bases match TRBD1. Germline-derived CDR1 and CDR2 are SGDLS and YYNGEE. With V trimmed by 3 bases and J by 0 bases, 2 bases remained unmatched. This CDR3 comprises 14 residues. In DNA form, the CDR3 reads TGTGCCAGCAGCGAGGGACAGTTGAACACTGAAGCTTTCTTT. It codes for CASSEGQLNTEAFF.

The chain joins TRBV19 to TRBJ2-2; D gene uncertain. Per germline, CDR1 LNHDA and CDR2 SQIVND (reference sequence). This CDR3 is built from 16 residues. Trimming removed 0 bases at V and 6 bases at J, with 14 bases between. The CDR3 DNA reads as TGTGCCAGTAGTATAGATCAAGTCGGGTTCGCCGGGGAGCTGTTTTTT. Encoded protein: CASSIDQVGFAGELFF.

This CDR3 reads CASSSRLDQETQYF. In nucleotides, the CDR3 is TGCGCCAGCAGCTCCAGACTGGACCAAGAGACCCAGTACTTC. V gene TRBV5-1 combines with J gene TRBJ2-5, with D unclear. Between the trimmed V and J ends, which lost 3 bases and 0 bases, there was a span of 9 bases. The CDR3 is 14 residues long. CDR1 is SGHRS and CDR2 is YFSETQ in the germline V gene.

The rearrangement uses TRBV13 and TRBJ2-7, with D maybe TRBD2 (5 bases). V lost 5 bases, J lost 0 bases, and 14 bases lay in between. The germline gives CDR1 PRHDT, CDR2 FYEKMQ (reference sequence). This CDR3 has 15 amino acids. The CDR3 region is CASSAPGSFSYEQYF. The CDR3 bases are TGTGCCAGCAGCGCCCCGGGGTCCTTCTCCTACGAGCAGTACTTC.